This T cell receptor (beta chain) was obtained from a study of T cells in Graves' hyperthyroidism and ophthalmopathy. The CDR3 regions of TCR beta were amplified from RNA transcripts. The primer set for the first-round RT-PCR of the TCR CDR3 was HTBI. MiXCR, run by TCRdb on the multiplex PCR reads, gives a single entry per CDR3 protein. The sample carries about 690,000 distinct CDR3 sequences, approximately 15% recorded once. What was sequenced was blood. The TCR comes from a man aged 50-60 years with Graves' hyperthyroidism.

The CDR3 region is CASSQGGTGSYEQYF. The CDR3 nucleotides are TGTGCCAGCAGCCAAGGGGGGACGGGATCGTACGAGCAGTACTTC. The V and J genes are TRBV6-1 and TRBJ2-7; D is tentatively TRBD1 or TRBD2 (6 bases each). With 6 bases removed from V and 4 bases from J, the gap between germline ends came to 19 bases. There are 15 residues in the CDR3. The germline V gene has CDR1 MNHNS and CDR2 SASEGT.